This T cell receptor (beta chain) was retrieved from a study of blood T cell repertoires in COVID-19. Study-wide background: PBMCs, B-cell-depleted T cells, or T cells were the source of the cDNA or gDNA that made up the material.

The CDR3 runs 13 residues. V lost 5 bases to trimming and J lost 5 bases, with 11 bases between them. Germline assignment: CDR1 SGHAT and CDR2 FQNNGV. This table comes from immunoSEQ multiplex PCR, and its TCRdb copy is limited to in-frame clones, with some not included. The table shows a few hundred thousand clones, with 80% to 90% occurring only once. The cohort comprised adults aged about 18 to 100 years residing in about 25 US areas. Membership in each cohort depended on participant-reported clinical history. The rearrangement uses TRBV11-2 and TRBJ2-3; D is unclear. This clonotype was obtained from a man aged 25-45 years who had recovered from COVID-19. Sequencing was performed on PBMCs or T cells enriched from blood (not recorded which). Written as DNA, the CDR3 is TGTGCCAGCAGCACCCAGACAAGAGATACGCAGTATTTT. As protein: CASSTQTRDTQYF.